Below, 11 T cell receptor beta chains from the same sample are listed, as sequenced in a study of tumor-infiltrating lymphocytes in primary liver carcinoma. RNA and DNA were co-extracted from around 18-30 mg of unsorted bulk tissue. Total RNA amounting to 500 ng was the source from which TCR beta cDNA was made with a constant-region primer. Library construction for TCR beta comprised three nested multiplex PCR rounds performed with slightly modified ARM-PCR. A C-beta reverse primer was combined with TRBV1-TRBV30 forward primers in the first two PCR rounds, and each round had 10 cycles. In TCRdb, the multiplex PCR reads were re-called with MiXCR into one record per CDR3 protein. The repertoire consists of approximately 190,000 distinct CDR3 sequences, with 85% occurring once and the leading ten covering roughly 18%. The specimen was tumor tissue from primary liver carcinoma. Receptors were obtained from a middle-aged man with primary liver carcinoma and hepatitis B virus infection.

The chain employs TRBV28 and TRBJ2-5, with a possible D match to TRBD2 (7 bases). Germline V gene lookup returns CDR1 MDHEN and CDR2 SYDVKM. Trimming stripped 10 bases from V and 14 bases from J, with 26 bases between. This CDR3 has 13 amino acids. The CDR3 region is CAIEGGTRETKYF. In nucleotides, the CDR3 is TGTGCCATCGAGGGGGGGACCCGGGAGACCAAATACTTC. Complete variable domain (other parts from reference TRBV28 and TRBJ2-5): DVKVTQSSRYLVKRTGEKVFLECVQDMDHENMFWYRQDPGLGLRLIYFSYDVKMKEKGDIPEGYSVSREKKERFSLILESASTNQTSMYLCAIEGGTRETKYFGPGTRLLVL.

This chain connects TRBV7-2 to TRBJ2-2, with 9 bases fitting TRBD1. The CDR3 length is 15 residues. Germline values: CDR1 SGHTA, CDR2 FQGNSA. V lost 6 bases, J lost 6 bases, and 8 bases stayed unmatched. CDR3 amino acids: CASRPRDRAAGELFF. In DNA, the CDR3 is TGTGCCAGCAGGCCGCGGGACAGGGCGGCCGGGGAGCTGTTTTTT.

The V and J genes are TRBV29-1 and TRBJ2-5, with D tentatively TRBD1 or TRBD2 (5 bases each). V was clipped by 6 bases and J by 5 bases, with 16 bases between them. From germline, CDR1 is SQVTM and CDR2 ANQGSEA. The CDR3 runs to 13 residues. The CDR3 coding sequence is TGCAGCGTCCCATTCCAGGGAGAGGAGACCCAGTACTTC. It encodes CSVPFQGEETQYF.

Concerning this clonotype itself: A read error may produce the germline difference seen at one junction end. The chain couples TRBV6-4 to TRBJ2-3; 8 nucleotides agree with TRBD2. Germline assignment: CDR1 MRHNA and CDR2 SNTAGT. CDR3 length: 15 residues. CDR3 coding DNA: TGTGCCAGCAGTGACTCTAGCGGGAACACAGATACGCACTATTTT. This encodes CASSDSSGNTDTHYF.

To note about this clonotype: Mismatch with germline at one junction end may stem from a read error. The J gene is TRBJ2-7, the V gene TRBV6-6; TRBD2 matches at 7 bases. Germline lookup yields CDR1 MNHNY and CDR2 SVGAGI (reference sequence). This CDR3 has 18 amino acids. CDR3 residues: CASNYSGLVGLSSYEQYF. CDR3 bases: TGTGCCAGCAATTACTCCGGACTAGTGGGCTTAAGCTCCTACGAGCAGTACTTC.

Worth noting for this clonotype: It is likely a read error, because the conserved phenylalanine at the end of the CDR3 is missing. The chain combines TRBV11-2 with TRBJ2-7, with D hard to call. V was clipped by 7 bases and J by 0 bases, with 13 bases between them. CDR3 length: 14 amino acids. Germline V gives CDR1 SGHAT, CDR2 FQNNGV. The DNA of the CDR3 is TGTGCCAGCACCTCTAACAAGAACTCCTACGAGCAGTACTCC. Residues: CASTSNKNSYEQYS.

The chain has TRBV6-1 and TRBJ1-1; TRBD1 matches at 8 bases. Germline CDR1 is MNHNS and CDR2 is SASEGT. V trimming: 10 bases; J trimming: 4 bases; junction bases outside the gene matches: 11. The CDR3 contains 14 residues. This CDR3 is CATNHGQGGTEAFF. For the CDR3, the DNA is TGTGCCACTAATCACGGACAGGGAGGCACTGAAGCTTTCTTT.

This clonotype was seen once. Since no conserved phenylalanine or tryptophan closes the CDR3, a read error is the likely cause. This chain links TRBV6-5 with TRBJ2-1; tentatively, D is TRBD2 (5 bases). Germline V CDR1 and CDR2: MNHEY, SVGAGI. CDR3 length equals 11 residues. Written as DNA, the CDR3 is TGTGTCAGCGGTTACGTGGATGAGCAGTTCATC. Translation gives CVSGYVDEQFI.

The chain employs TRBV6-1 and TRBJ2-6; 10 bases align to TRBD1. Trimming at V came to 11 bases and at J to 2 bases, leaving 9 bases not matched to a gene. Germline V gives CDR1 MNHNS, CDR2 SASEGT. The CDR3 loop spans 16 amino acids. CDR3 protein: CAGIRTGGAGANVLTF. CDR3 DNA: TGTGCCGGTATCCGGACAGGGGGTGCTGGGGCCAACGTCCTGACTTTC.

A remark on this clonotype: Germline and junction disagree at one end, which may indicate a read error. This rearrangement joins TRBV10-3 to TRBJ2-1; possibly TRBD1 or TRBD2 for D (6 bases each). Germline V gene data show CDR1 as ENHRY and CDR2 as SYGVKD. There are 17 residues in the CDR3. The CDR3 spells CTISESVEGDSRSEQFF. The CDR3 coding sequence is TGTACCATCAGTGAGTCGGTCGAGGGGGACTCTCGCAGTGAGCAGTTCTTC.

Remarks on this clonotype: A read error may account for a junction end that differs from germline. The CDR3 spells CASSGWKITEASF. CDR3 sequence (DNA): TGTGCCAGCAGTGGATGGAAGATCACTGAAGCTTCCTTT. This chain joins TRBV6-1 and TRBJ1-1; the D is unclear. Looked up from germline, CDR1 is MNHNS and CDR2 is SASEGT. The CDR3 extends over 13 amino acids.